This T cell receptor (beta chain) was retrieved from a study of T cell responses to AZD1222 COVID-19 vaccine. Clones were sequenced by immunoSEQ multiplex PCR, and TCRdb holds only the in-frame ones, with some missing. The data hold some 120,000 clones, with 88% observed a single time. Overall study results and limits: The donor cohort was predominantly white British with a female majority, and clonal diversity may have been underestimated. After the peak T cell response, and only then, were repertoires sampled. Along spike, vaccine-associated CD4 TCRs were found throughout, with dominance at 160-218 and 743-854. Unmutated variant regions are reportedly targeted by nearly half of spike-specific TCRs.

A remark on this clone: Its matching antigen is unknown.

The CDR3 loop spans 10 amino acids. Per the germline V gene, CDR1 is MDHEN and CDR2 is SYDVKM. The ends were cut back, 6 bases at V and 8 bases at J, with 5 bases in the middle. The chain combines TRBV28 with TRBJ1-5; D remains unclear. The TCR sequence derives from an adult in good health. Sequencing was performed on peripheral blood, taken on day 0 of AZD1222 vaccination. The DNA of the CDR3 is TGTGCCAGCAGCCATAAGCCCCAGCATTTT. It yields the protein CASSHKPQHF.